The sequence of this TCR beta chain was determined in a study of identical twins. Regarding the study as a whole: Whereas memory repertoires showed no such difference, abundant cord blood beta clonotypes carried fewer insertions.

Germline CDR1 reads LGHNA; CDR2 reads YNFKEQ. The CDR3 extends over 12 amino acids. Trimming shortened V by 8 bases and J by 8 bases, and 13 bases separated the two germline ends. Comments on this clonotype: Its antigen is unknown.

TCRdb fed the 5' RACE reads into MiXCR, producing one record per CDR3 protein. The table has approximately 600,000 distinct CDR3 sequences, around 7.5% seen once. The data were also submitted as part of a second study, on yellow fever vaccine responses in identical twins.

The chain couples TRBV4-2 to TRBJ2-1, with no clear D. The specimen was PBMCs. This TCR derives from a woman aged 18-29 years in good health. DNA for the CDR3: TGTGCCAGCTCCCAGTTGGGCGATGAGCAGTTCTTC. Translating it yields CASSQLGDEQFF.